This is a list of T cell receptor beta chains from one sample in a study of a mutant IDH1 vaccine in newly diagnosed glioma. The antigens these receptors bind are not known. TCRdb's table, derived via immunoSEQ multiplex PCR, lists solely in-frame clones and lacks some. The sample lists tens of thousands of clones, about 80% occurring once. The sample was PBMCs, taken from a glioma patient whose treatment included an IDH1 peptide vaccine. These receptors were obtained from a man aged 40-50 years with glioma. Both conserved end residues are part of each CDR3. The D gene is left open where the match is weak. Expanded clones get a size class; other rows say once, few or many, or leave the size out.

v_gene	abundance	j_gene	d_gene	CDR3aa	CDR3nt
TRBV7-6	-	TRBJ2-2	-	CASSETGNTGELFF	TGTGCCAGCAGCGAGACAGGGAACACCGGGGAGCTGTTTTTT
TRBV9	-	TRBJ2-5	TRBD1	CASSPAPRTGAETQYF	TGTGCCAGCAGCCCCGCTCCCCGGACAGGGGCAGAGACCCAGTACTTC
TRBV10-3	-	TRBJ2-7	TRBD2	CAITQDSGVKASQQYF	TGTGCCATCACCCAGGATAGCGGGGTGAAGGCGTCGCAACAGTACTTC
TRBV5-1	-	TRBJ1-1	-	CASSSRSGGPGRMNTEAFF	TGCGCCAGCAGCTCGAGGTCGGGGGGCCCCGGCAGGATGAACACTGAAGCTTTCTTT
TRBV5-1	-	TRBJ2-3	TRBD2	CASSPSGASTDTQYF	TGCGCCAGCAGTCCTAGCGGGGCTAGCACAGATACGCAGTATTTT
TRBV19	-	TRBJ1-2	TRBD1	CASSIDRGTSGYGYTF	TGTGCCAGTAGTATAGACAGGGGGACGTCGGGCTATGGCTACACCTTC
TRBV2	-	TRBJ2-1	-	CATNDYNEQFF	TGTGCCACCAACGACTACAATGAGCAGTTCTTC
TRBV5-1	-	TRBJ1-2	-	CASSLAPGTNYGYTF	TGCGCCAGCAGCTTGGCCCCAGGTACTAACTATGGCTACACCTTC
TRBV6-5	-	TRBJ2-1	TRBD1	CASSNRGLTYNEQFF	TGTGCCAGCAGTAACAGGGGGCTTACCTACAATGAGCAGTTCTTC
TRBV5-1	-	TRBJ1-2	-	CASSTQDSYGYTF	TGCGCCAGCAGCACTCAAGATTCCTATGGCTACACCTTC
TRBV4-1	-	TRBJ1-6	TRBD1	CASSRLGNRGQEVSPLHF	TGCGCCAGCAGCCGGCTTGGGAACAGGGGGCAGGAAGTTTCACCCCTCCACTTT
TRBV6-6	-	TRBJ2-7	TRBD2	CASSISGEGLYEQYF	TGTGCCAGCAGTATCTCCGGGGAGGGGCTCTACGAGCAGTACTTC
TRBV5-1	-	TRBJ2-2	-	CASSLGGGPDTGELFF	TGCGCCAGCAGCTTGGGCGGGGGCCCAGACACCGGGGAGCTGTTTTTT
TRBV7-3	-	TRBJ2-1	TRBD2	CASSLRLAVDEQFF	TGTGCCAGCAGCCTCAGACTAGCCGTCGATGAGCAGTTCTTC
TRBV5-1	-	TRBJ1-1	TRBD1	CASSLADRGYEAFF	TGCGCCAGCAGCTTGGCCGACAGGGGATATGAAGCTTTCTTT
TRBV5-1	once	TRBJ1-2	TRBD1	CASSAFGQGPDGYTF	TGCGCCAGCAGCGCCTTCGGACAGGGCCCAGATGGCTACACCTTC
TRBV6-5	-	TRBJ1-1	-	CASSLTGITEAFF	TGTGCCAGCAGTTTGACGGGTATCACTGAAGCTTTCTTT
TRBV7-2	-	TRBJ2-3	-	CASSSDYLSTDTQYF	TGTGCCAGCAGCTCCGACTACCTCAGCACAGATACGCAGTATTTT
TRBV4-2	-	TRBJ1-4	-	CASSHGWQAGDEKLFF	TGTGCCAGCAGCCACGGCTGGCAGGCAGGAGACGAAAAACTGTTTTTT